This TCR beta chain was sequenced in a study of shared clonotypes between healthy human individuals. Adults of Caucasian background living in Nashville, Tennessee made up all donors. The CDR3 has 14 residues. The V and J ends lost 6 bases and 3 bases respectively, with 14 bases between them. CDR1 is MNHNS, CDR2 SASEGT, per germline. On this clone itself: Its antigen is currently unknown.

Generated by immunoSEQ multiplex PCR, the TCRdb table keeps only in-frame clones and is missing some. The sample contains approximately 500,000 clones, about 95% of which appear only once. Points from the study as a whole: Genetic and exposure-history diversity was limited by the few donors.

The sequenced sample consisted of naive CD4+ T cells sorted from blood. Sample subset: CD45RA+ positively selected. This TCR was sampled from a woman in her 30s in good health. J is TRBJ1-2 and V is TRBV6-1, with D maybe TRBD1 (6 bases). The CDR3: CASRGTGFHYGYTF. The CDR3 DNA sequence: TGTGCCAGCAGAGGCACAGGGTTCCACTATGGCTACACCTTC.